In its sample, the clone carrying this T cell receptor beta chain was seen many times. Its antigen is currently unknown. This sample was taken from a study of T cells in Graves' hyperthyroidism and ophthalmopathy. Study-level findings and limits: Expanded thyroid clonotypes (above 0.001) were mostly also found in blood.

RNA transcripts yielded amplified TCR beta CDR3 regions. TCR CDR3 regions were first amplified by RT-PCR with HTBI primers. TCRdb used MiXCR to reprocess the multiplex PCR reads, holding one entry per CDR3 protein. The sample lists more than 500,000 distinct CDR3 sequences; roughly 14% were seen once. Germline V lookup: CDR1 LGHNA, CDR2 YNFKEQ. V gave up 0 bases and J gave up 7 bases, with 10 bases separating them. The CDR3 runs 13 residues. Patients were excluded for uncontrolled infection, other autoimmune disease, pregnancy or lactation. This chain joins TRBV4-2 and TRBJ2-7; tentative D call: TRBD1 (6 bases). The sequencing sample was made of blood. This clonotype was sampled from a woman aged 40 to 49 with Graves' ophthalmopathy. The CDR3 here is CASSQEGGREQYF. Written as DNA, the CDR3 is TGTGCCAGCAGCCAAGAAGGGGGAAGAGAGCAGTACTTC.